The 25 T cell receptor beta chains listed next were all sequenced from one sample in a study of T cell repertoires in cytomegalovirus infection. The antigens these receptors bind are not known. TCRdb reprocessed the reads with MiXCR, giving one entry per CDR3 protein. The sample records approximately 1,000,000 distinct CDR3 sequences, about a third being singletons. The sample was cultured CD8+ T cells from PBMCs, taken from culture after CMV antigen stimulation. The receptors originated from a human donor in good health (CMV status not recorded). Some clones in this sample may be carry-over from other donors' samples.

This clonotype was counted ten times or more. The chain carries TRBV7-2 and TRBJ2-5; D perhaps matches TRBD2 (5 bases). This CDR3 has 15 residues. Germline CDR1 reads SGHTA; CDR2 reads FQGNSA. V lost 2 bases to trimming and J lost 3 bases, with 13 bases between them. In DNA, the CDR3 is TGTGCCAGCAGCTTAAATAGCGTTCCTAAAGAGACCCAGTACTTC. Translation: CASSLNSVPKETQYF. Supplemented by reference TRBV7-2 and TRBJ2-5, the full variable domain reads GAGVSQSPSNKVTEKGKDVELRCDPISGHTALYWYRQSLGQGLEFLIYFQGNSAPDKSGLPSDRFSAERTGGSVSTLTIQRTQQEDSAVYLCASSLNSVPKETQYFGPGTRLLVL.

The rearrangement uses TRBV4-1 and TRBJ2-1; perhaps TRBD2 as D (7 bases). Trimming cost V 0 bases and J 9 bases, with 21 bases left between them. The germline CDR1 and CDR2 sequences are MGHRA and YSYEKL. The CDR3 has 17 residues. CDR3 sequence (DNA): TGCGCCAGCAGCCAAGATCAGGGGACGGGGCCGGGAGGTGAGCAGTTCTTC. It translates to CASSQDQGTGPGGEQFF.

This chain connects TRBV5-6 to TRBJ1-1, with 10 bases lining up with TRBD1. The CDR3 is 14 residues long. Trimming at V came to 2 bases and at J to 7 bases, leaving 5 bases not matched to a gene. Germline V lookup: CDR1 SGHDT, CDR2 YYEEEE. The CDR3 sequence: CASSFGTGVFEAFF. DNA of the CDR3: TGTGCCAGCAGCTTCGGGACAGGGGTTTTTGAAGCTTTCTTT. Supplemented by reference TRBV5-6 and TRBJ1-1, the full variable domain reads DAGVTQSPTHLIKTRGQQVTLRCSPKSGHDTVSWYQQALGQGPQFIFQYYEEEERQRGNFPDRFSGHQFPNYSSELNVNALLLGDSALYLCASSFGTGVFEAFFGQGTRLTVV.

At least ten counts were recorded for this clonotype. This chain uses TRBV7-2 with TRBJ1-3, with TRBD1 as a possible D gene (6 bases). There are 14 residues in the CDR3. The V end lost 5 bases, the J end lost 0 bases, and 8 bases lay between the germline ends. Germline V gene lookup returns CDR1 SGHTA and CDR2 FQGNSA. The CDR3 loop reads CASSRGVSGNTIYF. The DNA for the CDR3 is TGTGCCAGCAGCAGGGGGGTCTCTGGAAACACCATATATTTT.

This clonotype was detected a few times. The chain combines TRBV6-5 with TRBJ2-7; TRBD1 might be the D (6 bases). Trimming shortened V by 0 bases and J by 5 bases, and 8 bases separated the two germline ends. The CDR3 spans 13 residues. Germline values: CDR1 MNHEY, CDR2 SVGAGI. The CDR3, as DNA: TGTGCCAGCAGTTACTCATCAGGGGACGAGCAGTACGTC. Translation gives CASSYSSGDEQYV.

As for this clonotype: A read error may account for a junction end that differs from germline. V gene TRBV4-1 combines with J gene TRBJ2-2, with D possibly matching TRBD1 (6 bases). CDR1 and CDR2 from the germline V gene are MGHRA and YSYEKL. CDR3 size: 14 residues. The CDR3 DNA sequence: TGTGCCAGCAGCCAAGAGGGGGAAACAGTCAAGCTGTTTTTT. Translated: CASSQEGETVKLFF.

The chain has TRBV19 and TRBJ2-3; TRBD2 is a possible D gene (6 bases). Per the germline V gene, CDR1 is LNHDA and CDR2 is SQIVND (reference sequence). V lost 3 bases, J lost 3 bases, and 10 bases lay in between. This CDR3 is 14 amino acids long. CDR3 in DNA: TGTGCCAGTAGTATTGCGGGATTGACAGATACGCAGTATTTT. Translating it yields CASSIAGLTDTQYF. Combining the CDR3 with reference TRBV19 and TRBJ2-3 gives the whole variable domain DGGITQSPKYLFRKEGQNVTLSCEQNLNHDAMYWYRQDPGQGLRLIYYSQIVNDFQKGDIAEGYSVSREKKESFPLTVTSAQKNPTAFYLCASSIAGLTDTQYFGPGTRLTVL.

This clonotype was seen a single time. The V call is TRBV15, the J call TRBJ1-5, with no clear D. The CDR3 runs 16 residues. V lost 5 bases and J lost 0, with 14 bases in between. The germline CDR1 and CDR2 sequences are LNHNV and YYDKDF (reference sequence). The CDR3 DNA sequence: TGTGCCACCAGCCTTACCCCCGGTCATAGCAATCAGCCCCAGCATTTT. It yields the protein CATSLTPGHSNQPQHF.

This sequence joins TRBV7-2 and TRBJ1-1, with D unclear. This CDR3 spans 15 amino acids. Trimming removed 5 bases at V and 5 bases at J, with 18 bases between. Per the germline V gene, CDR1 is SGHTA and CDR2 is FQGNSA. The CDR3 sequence: CASSPMGPGETEAFF. The CDR3 DNA follows: TGTGCCAGCAGCCCCATGGGTCCCGGGGAGACTGAAGCTTTCTTT.

The CDR3 nucleotides read TGTGCCAGCAGTTTATGGGGACAGGGGGCGCGAGAGCAGTACTTC. As protein: CASSLWGQGAREQYF. The chain recombines TRBV27 with TRBJ2-7; TRBD1 aligns across 12 bases. This CDR3 has 15 amino acids. The V gene's germline CDR1 is MNHEY and CDR2 SMNVEV (reference sequence). V lost 1 base and J lost 7; bases outside the gene matches: 5.

In this sample, this clonotype turned up many times. The chain uses TRBV6-1 and TRBJ2-1, with TRBD2 matching 9 bases. Germline trimming cut 4 bases from V and 7 bases from J; bases unmatched to any gene: 8. Germline V gene lookup returns CDR1 MNHNS and CDR2 SASEGT. The CDR3 contains 15 residues. Here the CDR3 reads CASSGPSGMINEQFF. In DNA, the CDR3 is TGTGCCAGCAGTGGTCCTAGCGGGATGATAAATGAGCAGTTCTTC.

This clonotype has just a few counts. The chain joins TRBV6-5 to TRBJ2-3, with D uncertain. Trimming took 2 bases from V and 6 from J, leaving 9 bases between them. This CDR3 is built from 13 residues. From germline, CDR1 is MNHEY and CDR2 SVGAGI. The CDR3 region is CASSYGLGDTQYF. The DNA for the CDR3 is TGTGCCAGCAGTTACGGCCTAGGGGATACGCAGTATTTT.

This clonotype was detected ten times or more. The chain is built from TRBV11-2 and TRBJ2-1; 9 bases agree with TRBD2. CDR1 and CDR2 from the germline V gene are SGHAT and FQNNGV. Trimming removed 0 bases from V and 4 bases from J; junction bases left unmatched: 4. This CDR3 has 16 residues. CDR3 bases: TGTGCCAGCAGCTTAGAGGGCCTAGCGGGGTACAATGAGCAGTTCTTC. Translated, it gives CASSLEGLAGYNEQFF. The full variable domain, in which reference TRBV11-2 and TRBJ2-1 provide the parts outside the CDR3, is EAGVAQSPRYKIIEKRQSVAFWCNPISGHATLYWYQQILGQGPKLLIQFQNNGVVDDSQLPKDRFSAERLKGVDSTLKIQPAKLEDSAVYLCASSLEGLAGYNEQFFGPGTRLTVL.

This clonotype has ten or more counts. The V and J genes are TRBV7-9 and TRBJ2-1; D is unclear. The CDR3 loop spans 15 amino acids. Trimming cost V 7 bases and J 0 bases, with 13 bases left between them. In germline, CDR1 is SEHNR, CDR2 FQNEAQ (reference sequence). This CDR3 is CASILTESSYNEQFF. DNA for the CDR3: TGTGCCAGCATCCTGACTGAGAGCTCCTACAATGAGCAGTTCTTC.

This clonotype was detected a few times. The rearrangement joins TRBV6-6 to TRBJ2-2, with 8 bases fitting TRBD2. Looked up from germline, CDR1 is MNHNY and CDR2 is SVGAGI (reference sequence). V trimming: 5 bases; J trimming: 4 bases; junction bases outside the gene matches: 3. This CDR3 has 14 residues. This CDR3 reads CASSKLAVTGELFF. CDR3 bases: TGTGCCAGCAGTAAACTAGCGGTCACCGGGGAGCTGTTTTTT.

The chain couples TRBV7-2 to TRBJ1-5; TRBD1 is a possible D gene (5 bases). Between the trimmed V and J ends, which lost 2 bases and 6 bases, there was a span of 14 bases. The length of the CDR3 is 15 residues. Germline lookup yields CDR1 SGHTA and CDR2 FQGNSA. CDR3 in amino acids: CASSLLQGVGQPQHF. DNA for the CDR3: TGTGCCAGCAGCTTACTGCAGGGAGTTGGTCAGCCCCAGCATTTT. The full variable domain, completed using reference TRBV7-2 and TRBJ1-5, is GAGVSQSPSNKVTEKGKDVELRCDPISGHTALYWYRQSLGQGLEFLIYFQGNSAPDKSGLPSDRFSAERTGGSVSTLTIQRTQQEDSAVYLCASSLLQGVGQPQHFGDGTRLSIL.

This chain uses TRBV14 with TRBJ2-5; D call uncertain. CDR3 length: 13 amino acids. V dropped 0 bases and J dropped 4 bases, with 6 bases sitting between them. Germline CDR1 is SGHDN and CDR2 is FVKESK. The CDR3 region has the DNA TGTGCCAGCAGCCAAGATTATGGAGAGACCCAGTACTTC. Translating it yields CASSQDYGETQYF.

This chain joins TRBV5-1 and TRBJ2-1; TRBD2 matches 14 bases. Unmatched junction bases numbered 13, after V lost 5 bases and J lost 6 bases. This CDR3 spans 18 amino acids. CDR1 and CDR2 (germline): SGHRS, YFSETQ. The DNA for the CDR3 is TGCGCCAGCAGATACGGGACTAGCGGGGGTACCTTTCGCAATGAGCAGTTCTTC. Its translation is CASRYGTSGGTFRNEQFF.

The rearrangement uses TRBV6-2 or TRBV6-3 and TRBJ2-2; D not resolved. Trimming took off 2 bases at V and 3 bases at J, with 4 bases between the two ends. The CDR3 covers 13 residues. Germline V lookup: CDR1 MNHEY, CDR2 SVGEGT. CDR3 in DNA: TGTGCCAGCAGTTACCGCCACACCGGGGAGCTGTTTTTT. This encodes CASSYRHTGELFF.

The chain uses TRBV24-1 and TRBJ2-3, with TRBD1 matching over 8 bases. Germline V gene data show CDR1 as KGHDR and CDR2 as SFDVKD. The trim removed 4 bases at V and 2 bases at J, leaving 7 bases unmatched. The CDR3 is 16 residues long. CDR3: CATSDRGTGHTDTQYF. In DNA form, the CDR3 reads TGTGCCACCAGTGACCGGGGGACAGGCCACACAGATACGCAGTATTTT.

The chain joins TRBV27 to TRBJ2-3; TRBD1 might be the D (6 bases). Per the germline V gene, CDR1 is MNHEY and CDR2 is SMNVEV (reference sequence). The CDR3 has 16 amino acids. Between the trimmed V and J ends, which lost 2 bases and 6 bases, there was a span of 18 bases. The CDR3 nucleotides are TGTGCCAGCAGTTTAAGGTGGGGGCGAGGGATCGATACGCAGTATTTT. It codes for CASSLRWGRGIDTQYF.

This sequence joins TRBV15 and TRBJ1-3; 8 bases are shared with TRBD1. The V gene end was trimmed by 4 bases and the J gene end by 3 bases; junction bases not matched to a gene: 5. Looked up from germline, CDR1 is LNHNV and CDR2 is YYDKDF (reference sequence). The CDR3 has 15 residues. CDR3 protein: CATSTRTGYGNTIYF. The CDR3 DNA sequence: TGTGCCACCAGCACTAGGACAGGGTATGGAAACACCATATATTTT.

The rearrangement links TRBV4-1 to TRBJ2-7; 7 nucleotides line up with TRBD1. V lost 0 bases and J lost 4; bases outside the gene matches: 0. Germline-derived CDR1 and CDR2 are MGHRA and YSYEKL. CDR3 length: 13 amino acids. CDR3 in amino acids: CASSQDRGYEQYV. CDR3 DNA sequence: TGCGCCAGCAGCCAAGACAGGGGGTACGAGCAGTACGTC.

This clonotype has just a few counts. This chain connects TRBV3-1 to TRBJ1-5; 9 bases match TRBD1. V shed 1 base and J 11 bases; nucleotides not matched to a gene: 6. The CDR3 length is 14 residues. Germline V gene lookup returns CDR1 LGHDT and CDR2 YNNKEL (reference sequence). DNA for the CDR3: TGTGCCAGCAGCCAAGGGACAGGGGTGGTGGCCCAGCATTTT. Amino acid sequence: CASSQGTGVVAQHF.

The table lists this clonotype with a few counts. The CDR3: CASRDRAQRPDTQYF. Here the CDR3 DNA reads TGTGCCAGCAGGGACCGGGCCCAAAGGCCAGATACGCAGTATTTT. The chain uses TRBV7-9 and TRBJ2-3; D is unresolved. Germline loops: CDR1 SEHNR, CDR2 FQNEAQ (reference sequence). This CDR3 has 15 residues. The V and J ends lost 6 bases and 4 bases respectively, with 17 bases between them.